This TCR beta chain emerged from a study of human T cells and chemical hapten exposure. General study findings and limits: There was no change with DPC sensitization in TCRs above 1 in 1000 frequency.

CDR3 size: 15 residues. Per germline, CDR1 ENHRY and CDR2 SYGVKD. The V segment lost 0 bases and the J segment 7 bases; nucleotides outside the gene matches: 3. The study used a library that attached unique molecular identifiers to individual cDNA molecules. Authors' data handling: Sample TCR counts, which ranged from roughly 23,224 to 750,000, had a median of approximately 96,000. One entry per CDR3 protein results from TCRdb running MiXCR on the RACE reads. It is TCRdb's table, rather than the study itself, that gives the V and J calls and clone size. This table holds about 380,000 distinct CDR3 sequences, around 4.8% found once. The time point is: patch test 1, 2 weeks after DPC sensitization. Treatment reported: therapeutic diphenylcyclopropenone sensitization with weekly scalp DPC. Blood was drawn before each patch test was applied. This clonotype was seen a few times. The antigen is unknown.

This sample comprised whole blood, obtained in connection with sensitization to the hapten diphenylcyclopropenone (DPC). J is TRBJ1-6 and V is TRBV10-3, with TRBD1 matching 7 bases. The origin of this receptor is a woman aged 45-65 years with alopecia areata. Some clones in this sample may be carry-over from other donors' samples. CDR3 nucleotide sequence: TGTGCCATCAGTGAGTCGGGACAGAGAAATTCACCCCTCCACTTT. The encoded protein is CAISESGQRNSPLHF.